These 8 T cell receptor beta chains originate from one sample sequenced in a study of cytomegalovirus exposure and HLA in healthy donors (dated by TCRdb to 2016 to 2017). Libraries were prepared through the immunoSEQ multiplex PCR assay. For the multiplex PCR, a mixture combining 60 forward primers for TCR Vbeta segments and 13 reverse primers for TCR Jbeta segments was used. TCRdb limited this immuneACCESS table to in-frame rearrangements with V and J called. A share of clones is missing; checked studies link under half to unresolved V genes, and the rest is unexplained. The sample has roughly 76,000 clones on record, 80% to 90% of them singletons. Clones ranked in the top ten supply roughly 2% of the sample. The sample taken for sequencing was PBMCs. The receptor source for this set is a woman aged 25 to 39 in good health and CMV-seronegative.

The chain carries TRBV21-1 and TRBJ2-7; TRBD2 is taken as the D call from the table, unchecked against the DNA. TRBV21-1 is labeled a pseudogene. CDR3 length: 17 amino acids. CDR3 sequence reads: CASSKGSGRSITYEQYF. Written as DNA, the CDR3 is TGTGCCAGCAGCAAAGGGAGCGGGAGGTCTATAACCTACGAGCAGTACTTC.

The V and J genes are TRBV28 and TRBJ2-5; TRBD1 aligns across 9 bases. The length of the CDR3 is 12 residues. J was trimmed by 8 bases and V by 6 bases; bases with no gene match: 4. Per germline, CDR1 MDHEN and CDR2 SYDVKM. The CDR3 loop is CASRDRGTTQYF. In nucleotides, the CDR3 is TGTGCCAGCAGAGACAGGGGGACTACCCAGTACTTC. The variable domain in full, completed from reference TRBV28 and TRBJ2-5, reads DVKVTQSSRYLVKRTGEKVFLECVQDMDHENMFWYRQDPGLGLRLIYFSYDVKMKEKGDIPEGYSVSREKKERFSLILESASTNQTSMYLCASRDRGTTQYFGPGTRLLVL.

The rearrangement uses TRBV27 and TRBJ1-1, with unresolved D. V was clipped by 3 bases and J by 2 bases, with 7 bases between them. Germline V lookup: CDR1 MNHEY, CDR2 SMNVEV (reference sequence). The CDR3 sequence is 13 residues long. Here the CDR3 DNA reads TGTGCCAGCAGTTTTTTCCCTAACACTGAAGCTTTCTTT. The encoded protein is CASSFFPNTEAFF.

This rearrangement joins TRBV5-1 to TRBJ2-1, with a tentative D call TRBD1 (5 bases). Trimming stripped 5 bases from V and 4 bases from J, with 13 bases between. The CDR3 sequence is 14 residues long. Germline V gene sequence: CDR1 SGHRS, CDR2 YFSETQ. The CDR3 nucleotides are TGCGCCAGCAGGGGCCAGGGAACGTACAATGAGCAGTTCTTC. It is translated as CASRGQGTYNEQFF.

The chain combines TRBV27 with TRBJ2-3; 7 nucleotides line up with TRBD2. Looked up from germline, CDR1 is MNHEY and CDR2 is SMNVEV (reference sequence). V was clipped by 8 bases and J by 0 bases; unmatched bases: 8. There are 15 residues in the CDR3. The CDR3 loop reads CASLELGGSTDTQYF. The CDR3 DNA sequence: TGTGCCAGCCTCGAACTGGGGGGGAGCACAGATACGCAGTATTTT.

The gene calls are TRBV10-1 and TRBJ2-1; no firm D call. V was pared by 3 bases and J by 0 bases, with 9 bases between. This CDR3 is built from 15 residues. CDR1 WNHNN and CDR2 SYGVQD come from the germline V gene (reference sequence). In nucleotides, the CDR3 is TGCGCCAGCAGTGAAAGCTTTGGCTCCTACAATGAGCAGTTCTTC. It yields the protein CASSESFGSYNEQFF.

The V call is TRBV9, the J call TRBJ2-1; a weak D match, TRBD2 (7 bases). The germline CDR1 and CDR2 sequences are SGDLS and YYNGEE. CDR3 length: 16 residues. With 4 bases removed from V and 8 bases from J, the gap between germline ends came to 22 bases. CDR3 DNA sequence: TGTGCCAGCAGCCCACTGGCTGGCCCGGGGGGCGATGAGCAGTTCTTC. Amino acid sequence: CASSPLAGPGGDEQFF.

The chain couples TRBV28 to TRBJ2-7; the D gene is possibly TRBD2 (6 bases). The V end was cut by 8 bases, the J end by 6 bases, with 14 bases between. This CDR3 spans 12 amino acids. Germline lookup yields CDR1 MDHEN and CDR2 SYDVKM. DNA of the CDR3: TGTGCCAGCGGGGGACTTCCCCGCGAGCAGTACTTC. Translating gives CASGGLPREQYF.